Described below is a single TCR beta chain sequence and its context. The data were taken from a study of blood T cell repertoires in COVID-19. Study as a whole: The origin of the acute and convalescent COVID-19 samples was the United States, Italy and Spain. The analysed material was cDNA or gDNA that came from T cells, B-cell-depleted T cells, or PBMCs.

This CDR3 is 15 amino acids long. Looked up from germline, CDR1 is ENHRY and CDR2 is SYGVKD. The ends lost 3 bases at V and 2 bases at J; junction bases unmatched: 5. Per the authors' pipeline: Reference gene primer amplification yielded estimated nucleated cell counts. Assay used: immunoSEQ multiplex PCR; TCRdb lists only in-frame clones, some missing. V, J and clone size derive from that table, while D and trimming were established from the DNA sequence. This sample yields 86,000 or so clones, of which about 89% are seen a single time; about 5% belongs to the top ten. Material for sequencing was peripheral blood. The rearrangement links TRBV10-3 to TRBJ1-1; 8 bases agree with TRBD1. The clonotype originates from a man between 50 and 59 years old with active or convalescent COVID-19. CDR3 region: CAISDSDRANTEAFF. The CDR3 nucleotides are TGTGCCATCAGTGACTCGGACAGGGCCAACACTGAAGCTTTCTTT.